This T cell receptor beta chain was observed in a study of T-cell memory formation after mild COVID-19. For the study at large: TCR clusters were largely donor specific. Findings and caveats of the study: A second wave expanding day 15 to 37 was CD4+-biased; contracting clones were balanced.

This clonotype was seen a few times. What it binds is not known. The CDR3 sequence is 17 residues long. V was clipped by 1 base and J by 5 bases, with 17 bases between them. CDR1 and CDR2 from the germline V gene are SGHTA and FQGNSA. TCRalpha and TCRbeta libraries used 5'RACE with constant-segment primers and UMIs. MiXCR was run by TCRdb on the 5' RACE reads, yielding one entry per CDR3 protein. The repertoire holds roughly 600,000 distinct CDR3 sequences, roughly 18% seen once, with 12% in the top ten. Input material: PBMCs or a T cell subset sorted from them (not recorded which). This receptor was obtained from an adult woman who had mild COVID-19 (a few samples of this study predate the infection). Cell type and time point are not known. The V call is TRBV7-2, the J call TRBJ2-2; D is possibly TRBD2 (7 bases). The CDR3, as DNA: TGTGCCAGCAGCTTAGGCAGGGGAACCGGGGGGACCGGGGAGCTGTTTTTT. This encodes CASSLGRGTGGTGELFF.